This passage covers 20 T cell receptor beta chains from one sample sequenced in a study of identical twins (dated by TCRdb to 2016 to 2017). Libraries came from 5' RACE. Instrument used: Illumina HiSeq 2000. TCRdb passed the public sequencing reads through fastp at Q25 and MiXCR, retaining productive beta sequences. For every CDR3 protein sequence, its rows merge into one entry that carries the most common genes and DNA. The sample data list under 250,000 distinct CDR3 sequences, and approximately 7.9% of these were observed just once. Clones ranked in the top ten supply 5.4% of the sample. These records were also assigned to another study, of yellow fever vaccine responses in identical twins.

Material: CD8+ T cells sorted from blood. Every receptor here comes from a young woman in good health.

The chain links TRBV27 to TRBJ1-1, with D possibly matching TRBD1 (6 bases). Germline CDR1 and CDR2: MNHEY and SMNVEV (reference sequence). There are 15 residues in the CDR3. Trimming removed 7 bases at V and 5 bases at J, with 20 bases between. CDR3 nucleotides: TGTGCCAGCATTAGGGTCGGCCAGGGGCGGACTGAAGCTTTCTTT. Encoded protein: CASIRVGQGRTEAFF.

The chain combines TRBV28 with TRBJ2-1, with D perhaps assigned TRBD1 or TRBD2 (5 bases each). From germline, CDR1 is MDHEN and CDR2 SYDVKM. Trimming removed 2 bases at V and 9 bases at J, with 11 bases between. The CDR3 contains 13 residues. The CDR3 region is CASSLVQEVEQFF. The CDR3 coding sequence is TGTGCCAGCAGTTTAGTACAGGAGGTTGAGCAGTTCTTC. The whole variable domain, remainder taken from reference TRBV28 and TRBJ2-1, is DVKVTQSSRYLVKRTGEKVFLECVQDMDHENMFWYRQDPGLGLRLIYFSYDVKMKEKGDIPEGYSVSREKKERFSLILESASTNQTSMYLCASSLVQEVEQFFGPGTRLTVL.

In this sample, this clonotype turned up many times. V usage is TRBV29-1 and J usage is TRBJ2-2; 9 bases map to TRBD1. Germline V gives CDR1 SQVTM, CDR2 ANQGSEA. J lost 1 base, V lost 8 bases, and 8 bases had no gene match. There are 15 residues in the CDR3. CDR3: CSINPGQGNTGELFF. The CDR3 nucleotides read TGCAGCATCAACCCGGGACAGGGGAACACCGGGGAGCTGTTTTTT.

The chain carries TRBV28 and TRBJ2-1, with 7 bases aligning to TRBD2. With V trimmed by 10 bases and J by 7 bases, 13 bases remained unmatched. CDR1 MDHEN and CDR2 SYDVKM come from the germline V gene. There are 14 residues in the CDR3. The CDR3: CATRPAGEINEQFF. Here the CDR3 DNA reads TGTGCCACACGACCCGCGGGAGAGATAAATGAGCAGTTCTTC.

Many counts were recorded for this clonotype. This chain uses TRBV28 with TRBJ2-7; 9 bases fit TRBD1. The germline CDR1 and CDR2 sequences are MDHEN and SYDVKM. The CDR3 is 14 amino acids. After removal of 3 bases from V and 4 bases from J, the junction contained 4 bases not matched to a gene. Here the CDR3 reads CASSLGTGPYEQYF. The CDR3 coding sequence is TGTGCCAGCAGTTTGGGGACAGGGCCGTACGAGCAGTACTTC.

This clonotype was picked up many times. The chain joins TRBV5-1 to TRBJ1-1; no firm D call. Germline V CDR1 and CDR2: SGHRS, YFSETQ. The length of the CDR3 is 14 residues. V lost 5 bases and J 3 bases, leaving 14 bases between the germline ends. The CDR3 DNA follows: TGCGCCAGCAGGCCGATATATGGGGACACTGAAGCTTTCTTT. It specifies CASRPIYGDTEAFF.

The chain has TRBV12-3 or TRBV12-4 and TRBJ2-2, with D perhaps matching TRBD1 or TRBD2 (5 bases each). Deletions cut 7 bases from V and 6 bases from J, with 18 bases between. CDR3 length: 15 residues. In nucleotides, the CDR3 is TGTGCCAGCACCAATTCTGGGGGTCCGTCCGGGGAGCTGTTTTTT. Its translation: CASTNSGGPSGELFF.

This clonotype has a count of ten or more. The chain joins TRBV28 to TRBJ2-3; D is tentatively TRBD1 or TRBD2 (5 bases each). V lost 6 bases and J lost 5, with 12 bases in between. The CDR3 length is 13 residues. Germline-derived CDR1 and CDR2 are MDHEN and SYDVKM. CDR3 DNA: TGTGCCAGCAGACCCGGGACCAGAGATACGCAGTATTTT. Protein: CASRPGTRDTQYF. The full variable domain, completed using reference TRBV28 and TRBJ2-3, is DVKVTQSSRYLVKRTGEKVFLECVQDMDHENMFWYRQDPGLGLRLIYFSYDVKMKEKGDIPEGYSVSREKKERFSLILESASTNQTSMYLCASRPGTRDTQYFGPGTRLTVL.

This clonotype was seen many times. The chain couples TRBV25-1 to TRBJ2-2; TRBD1 agrees at 9 bases. This CDR3 spans 14 amino acids. CDR1 is MGHDK, CDR2 SYGVNS, per germline. J lost 4 bases, V lost 4 bases, and 1 base had no gene match. The CDR3 protein is CASSGTGVTGELFF. CDR3 coding DNA: TGTGCCAGCAGTGGGACAGGGGTCACCGGGGAGCTGTTTTTT.

V gene TRBV4-1 combines with J gene TRBJ2-5; possible D gene TRBD2, 6 bases. Germline V CDR1 and CDR2: MGHRA, YSYEKL. The V and J ends lost 1 base and 4 bases respectively, with 13 bases between them. The CDR3 is made up of 15 amino acids. The CDR3 reads CASSQVPTGGETQYF. DNA for the CDR3: TGCGCCAGCAGCCAAGTACCTACCGGGGGAGAGACCCAGTACTTC.

This chain's CDR3 is CASSPYVDAFF. CDR3 DNA: TGTGCCAGCAGCCCCTATGTGGACGCTTTCTTT. The rearrangement joins TRBV7-9 to TRBJ1-1; D is unclear. CDR1 SEHNR and CDR2 FQNEAQ come from the germline V gene (reference sequence). The ends were cut back, 5 bases at V and 11 bases at J, with 12 bases in the middle. There are 11 residues in the CDR3. Drawing the rest from reference TRBV7-9 and TRBJ1-1, the complete variable domain is DTGVSQNPRHKITKRGQNVTFRCDPISEHNRLYWYRQTLGQGPEFLTYFQNEAQLEKSRLLSDRFSAERPKGSFSTLEIQRTEQGDSAMYLCASSPYVDAFFGQGTRLTVV.

This clonotype was detected ten times or more. The CDR3 DNA reads TGTGCCAGCAGCGCCCAAGAAATCGGGGAGCTGTTTTTT. Protein: CASSAQEIGELFF. The chain is built from TRBV9 and TRBJ2-2, with unresolved D. Germline CDR1 SGDLS, CDR2 YYNGEE. V dropped 3 bases and J dropped 7 bases, with 10 bases sitting between them. CDR3 length: 13 amino acids.

This clonotype has just a few counts. The V call is TRBV4-1, the J call TRBJ2-7, with a weak D call TRBD1 (5 bases). The CDR3 length is 13 residues. Trimming stripped 0 bases from V and 6 bases from J, with 9 bases between. Germline assignment: CDR1 MGHRA and CDR2 YSYEKL. This CDR3 is CASSQEVQGEQYF. CDR3 DNA: TGCGCCAGCAGCCAAGAAGTCCAGGGCGAGCAGTACTTC.

The CDR3 loop reads CASSLRGLDEQYF. The CDR3 nucleotides are TGTGCCAGCAGTCTCCGGGGTTTGGACGAGCAGTACTTC. This sequence joins TRBV6-6 and TRBJ2-7, with D perhaps TRBD2 (5 bases). The CDR3 totals 13 residues. The V and J ends lost 5 bases and 5 bases respectively, with 13 bases between them. Germline CDR1 MNHNY, CDR2 SVGAGI (reference sequence).

This clonotype was detected only a few times. The rearrangement links TRBV12-3 or TRBV12-4 to TRBJ2-1; 13 bases align to TRBD2. The V gene end was trimmed by 6 bases and the J gene end by 8 bases; junction bases not matched to a gene: 7. The length of the CDR3 is 15 residues. This chain's CDR3 is CASSWTSGRGDEQFF. The CDR3 nucleotides read TGTGCCAGCAGCTGGACTAGCGGGAGAGGCGATGAGCAGTTCTTC.

This chain uses TRBV7-9 with TRBJ2-1, with a tentative D call TRBD2 (6 bases). Germline CDR1 is SEHNR and CDR2 is FQNEAQ (reference sequence). The CDR3 contains 14 residues. The V and J ends lost 2 bases and 6 bases respectively, with 11 bases between them. In nucleotides, the CDR3 is TGTGCCAGCAGCTTACTGGGACTCATCAATGAGCAGTTCTTC. Its translation: CASSLLGLINEQFF. Together with reference TRBV7-9 and TRBJ2-1, the CDR3 gives the full variable domain: DTGVSQNPRHKITKRGQNVTFRCDPISEHNRLYWYRQTLGQGPEFLTYFQNEAQLEKSRLLSDRFSAERPKGSFSTLEIQRTEQGDSAMYLCASSLLGLINEQFFGPGTRLTVL.

This clonotype was detected ten times or more. The chain uses TRBV15 and TRBJ1-5, with D maybe TRBD1 (5 bases). Trimming pared 4 bases from V and 3 bases from J, leaving 16 bases between. Germline V gene sequence: CDR1 LNHNV, CDR2 YYDKDF (reference sequence). There are 16 residues in the CDR3. Here the CDR3 reads CATSTGPPNPNQPQHF. The CDR3 DNA is TGTGCCACCAGCACGGGACCCCCTAACCCCAATCAGCCCCAGCATTTT.

This clonotype has a count of ten or more. The chain is built from TRBV28 and TRBJ2-3, with TRBD1 matching 9 bases. V dropped 5 bases and J dropped 4; count of bases not matched to a gene: 10. The CDR3 runs to 16 residues. Germline V CDR1 and CDR2: MDHEN, SYDVKM. In nucleotides, the CDR3 is TGTGCCAGCAGTCAGCAACAGGGGGCAGGGGCAGATACGCAGTATTTT. Translating gives CASSQQQGAGADTQYF.

This clonotype has just a few counts. V usage is TRBV2 and J usage is TRBJ2-7, with TRBD2 as a possible D gene (7 bases). The germline CDR1 and CDR2 sequences are SNHLY and FYNNEI. The CDR3 has 14 amino acids. The ends were cut back, 8 bases at V and 1 base at J, with 15 bases in the middle. Written as DNA, the CDR3 is TGTGCCAGCTACGGGGGGCCAACATCCTACGAGCAGTACGTC. This gives the protein CASYGGPTSYEQYV.

This clonotype was detected only a few times. This chain joins TRBV7-8 and TRBJ2-7; 14 bases line up with TRBD2. The germline V gene encodes CDR1 SGHVS and CDR2 FQNEAQ. The ends lost 0 bases at V and 5 bases at J; junction bases unmatched: 6. The CDR3 contains 17 residues. The CDR3 DNA follows: TGTGCCAGCAGCTTAGCGGGACTAGCGGGAGCTAGGGACGAGCAGTACTTC. It specifies CASSLAGLAGARDEQYF.